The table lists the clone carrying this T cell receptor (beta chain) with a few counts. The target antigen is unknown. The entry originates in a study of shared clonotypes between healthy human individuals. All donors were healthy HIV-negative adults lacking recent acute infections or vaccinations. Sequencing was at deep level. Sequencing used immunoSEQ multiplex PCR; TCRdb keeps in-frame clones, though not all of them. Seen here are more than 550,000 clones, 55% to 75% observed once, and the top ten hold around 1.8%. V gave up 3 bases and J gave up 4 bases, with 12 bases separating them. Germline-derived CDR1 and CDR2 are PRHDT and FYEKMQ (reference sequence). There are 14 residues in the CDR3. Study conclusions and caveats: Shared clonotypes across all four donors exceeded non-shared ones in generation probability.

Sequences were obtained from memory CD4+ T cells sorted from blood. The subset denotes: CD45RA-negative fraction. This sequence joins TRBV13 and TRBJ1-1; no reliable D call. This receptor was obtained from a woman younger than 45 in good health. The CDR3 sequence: CASSFRVAATEAFF. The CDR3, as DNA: TGTGCCAGCAGCTTTAGGGTGGCCGCCACTGAAGCTTTCTTT.